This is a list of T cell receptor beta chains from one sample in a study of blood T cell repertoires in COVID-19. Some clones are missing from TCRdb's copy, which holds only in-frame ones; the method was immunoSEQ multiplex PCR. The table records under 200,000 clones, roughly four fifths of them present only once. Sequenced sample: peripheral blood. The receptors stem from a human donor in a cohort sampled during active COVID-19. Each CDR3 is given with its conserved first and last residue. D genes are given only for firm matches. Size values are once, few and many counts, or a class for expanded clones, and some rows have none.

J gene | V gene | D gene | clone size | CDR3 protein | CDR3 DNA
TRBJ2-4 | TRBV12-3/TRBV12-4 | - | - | CASSLVGIQYF | TGTGCCAGCAGTTTGGTCGGCATTCAGTACTTC
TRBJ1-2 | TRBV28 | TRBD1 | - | CASTTLTGGLNYGYTF | TGTGCCAGCACCACTCTGACAGGGGGCCTTAACTATGGCTACACCTTC
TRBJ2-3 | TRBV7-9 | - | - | CASTGLGRTDTQYF | TGTGCCAGCACCGGACTGGGCAGGACAGATACGCAGTATTTT
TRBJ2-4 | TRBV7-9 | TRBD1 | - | CASSLTGGVAKNIQYF | TGTGCCAGCAGCTTAACAGGGGGAGTAGCCAAAAACATTCAGTACTTC
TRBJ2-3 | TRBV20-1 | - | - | CSAPPADTQYF | TGCAGTGCCCCCCCGGCAGATACGCAGTATTTT
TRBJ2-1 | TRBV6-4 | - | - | CASSVGLASNEQFF | TGTGCCAGCAGTGTTGGGCTAGCAAGCAATGAGCAGTTCTTC
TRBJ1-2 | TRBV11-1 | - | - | CASSLARGGYTF | TGTGCCAGCAGCTTAGCCAGGGGAGGCTACACCTTC
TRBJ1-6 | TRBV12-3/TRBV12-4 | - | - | CASRGHDLHF | TGTGCCAGCAGGGGCCATGACCTCCACTTT
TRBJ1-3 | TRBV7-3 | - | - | CASSLGGGSGNTIYF | TGTGCCAGCAGCTTAGGCGGAGGCTCTGGAAACACCATATATTTT
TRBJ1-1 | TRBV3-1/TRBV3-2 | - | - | CASSQEATEAFF | TGTGCCAGCAGCCAAGAGGCCACTGAAGCTTTCTTT
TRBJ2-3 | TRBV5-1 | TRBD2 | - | CASSLSGGDTDTQYF | TGCGCCAGCAGCCTAAGCGGGGGAGACACAGATACGCAGTATTTT
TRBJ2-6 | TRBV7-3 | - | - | CASSPLPRSGANVLTF | TGTGCCAGCAGCCCCCTCCCCAGGTCTGGGGCCAACGTCCTGACTTTC
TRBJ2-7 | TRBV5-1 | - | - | CASSLEPYEQYF | TGCGCCAGCAGCTTGGAGCCCTACGAGCAGTACTTC
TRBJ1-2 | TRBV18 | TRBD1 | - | CASSPGGGQGDFYGYTF | TGTGCCAGCTCACCAGGGGGAGGACAGGGGGACTTCTATGGCTACACCTTC
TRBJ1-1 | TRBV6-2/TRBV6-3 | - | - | CASSYTGGRTEAFF | TGTGCCAGCAGTTACACGGGGGGGAGGACTGAAGCTTTCTTT
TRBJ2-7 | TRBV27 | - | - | CASSLSTGSYEQYF | TGTGCCAGCAGTTTATCGACAGGTTCCTACGAGCAGTACTTC
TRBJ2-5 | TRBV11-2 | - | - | CASSNSREARETQYF | TGTGCCAGCAGCAATTCTAGGGAGGCCAGAGAGACCCAGTACTTC
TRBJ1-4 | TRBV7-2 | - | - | CASAQSREANEKLFF | TGTGCCAGCGCCCAATCGAGGGAAGCTAATGAAAAACTGTTTTTT
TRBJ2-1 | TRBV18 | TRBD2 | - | CASSQGLAGGPNEQFF | TGTGCCAGCTCCCAGGGACTAGCGGGAGGGCCCAATGAGCAGTTCTTC
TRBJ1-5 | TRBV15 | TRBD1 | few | CATSRDPGGHQPQHF | TGTGCCACCAGCAGAGATCCAGGGGGGCATCAGCCCCAGCATTTT
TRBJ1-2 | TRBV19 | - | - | CASSIRRAGGYYGYTF | TGTGCCAGTAGTATCCGCAGGGCGGGGGGCTACTATGGCTACACCTTC
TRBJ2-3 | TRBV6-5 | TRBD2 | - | CASSSAGANTDTQYF | TGTGCCAGCAGTTCAGCGGGGGCGAACACAGATACGCAGTATTTT
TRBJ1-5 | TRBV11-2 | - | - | CASSLVAGNQPQHF | TGTGCCAGCAGCTTAGTCGCGGGCAATCAGCCCCAGCATTTT
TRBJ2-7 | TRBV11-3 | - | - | CASSSKGYEQYF | TGTGCCAGCAGCTCCAAGGGGTACGAGCAGTACTTC
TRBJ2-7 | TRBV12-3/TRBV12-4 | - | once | CASSKTQGYEQYF | TGTGCCAGCAGCAAGACACAGGGCTACGAGCAGTACTTC
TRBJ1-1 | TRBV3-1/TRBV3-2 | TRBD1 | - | CATSDRGGTEAFF | TGTGCCACCTCGGACAGGGGGGGCACTGAAGCTTTCTTT
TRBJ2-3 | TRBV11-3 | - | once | CASSLGGGDYRLADTQYF | TGTGCCAGCAGCTTGGGAGGTGGAGACTACCGCCTTGCAGATACGCAGTATTTT
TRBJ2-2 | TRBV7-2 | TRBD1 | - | CASLWGTGAGELFF | TGTGCCAGCCTATGGGGGACAGGGGCCGGGGAGCTGTTTTTT
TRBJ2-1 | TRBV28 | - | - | CASSYPTRYRGAYNEQFF | TGTGCCAGCAGTTACCCGACTCGATATAGAGGTGCCTACAATGAGCAGTTCTTC
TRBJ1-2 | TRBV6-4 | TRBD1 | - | CASSDYTGGGYTF | TGTGCCAGCAGTGACTACACAGGGGGCGGCTACACCTTC
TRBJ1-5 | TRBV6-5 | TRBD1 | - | CASSSGQGHLQPQHF | TGTGCCAGCAGTTCGGGACAGGGTCATTTGCAGCCCCAGCATTTT
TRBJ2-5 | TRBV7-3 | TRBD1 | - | CASSPQVGQQETQYF | TGTGCCAGCAGCCCACAGGTGGGACAGCAAGAGACCCAGTACTTC
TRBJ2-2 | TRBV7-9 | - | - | CASSLWSGVPGELFF | TGTGCCAGCAGCTTATGGTCCGGGGTCCCCGGGGAGCTGTTTTTT